These 20 T cell receptor beta chains were all obtained from the same sample, sequenced in a study of spatial heterogeneity in lung cancer. Time point in this sample: sample taken at primary tumor resection. Tumor, nontumor lung or frozen PBMC supplied whole RNA, sequenced without sorting. TCRdb processed the 5' RACE reads anew with MiXCR; each CDR3 protein has one entry. The sample consists of about 26,000 distinct CDR3 sequences, 9.5% to 15% of them appearing once. This specimen consisted of PBMCs, obtained at surgery. These receptors were taken from a female donor with early-stage non-small cell lung cancer.

Comment on this clonotype: Compared with germline, one end of the junction differs, possibly owing to a read error. The chain is built from TRBV19 and TRBJ2-7; D is perhaps TRBD1 (5 bases). CDR3 length: 14 residues. Germline V gene lookup returns CDR1 LNHDA and CDR2 SQIVND (reference sequence). This chain's CDR3 is CTSSIVQGTYEQYF. For the CDR3, the DNA is TGTACCAGTAGTATAGTCCAGGGTACGTACGAGCAGTACTTC.

This clonotype was counted at least ten times. This sequence joins TRBV12-3 or TRBV12-4 and TRBJ2-5; D unresolved. The length of the CDR3 is 14 residues. Trimming shortened V by 8 bases and J by 3 bases, and 16 bases separated the two germline ends. The CDR3 bases are TGTGCCAGCTCCCGCGGCCACCTCAAAGAGACCCAGTACTTC. It yields the protein CASSRGHLKETQYF.

This clonotype was recorded a few times. The rearrangement uses TRBV29-1 and TRBJ2-5; tentatively, D is TRBD2 (6 bases). The CDR3 sequence is 13 residues long. CDR1 and CDR2 from the germline V gene are SQVTM and ANQGSEA. V shed 5 bases and J shed 6 bases, with 16 bases lying between them. This CDR3 is CSVLPPGVKTQYF. As DNA, the CDR3 is TGCAGCGTTCTACCCCCGGGAGTTAAGACCCAGTACTTC.

This clonotype has a count of ten or more. The chain links TRBV20-1 to TRBJ1-5; D is ambiguous. The germline V gene encodes CDR1 DFQATT and CDR2 SNEGSKA (reference sequence). This CDR3 is 14 amino acids long. The V end was cut by 6 bases, the J end by 6 bases, with 18 bases between. The CDR3 region has the DNA TGCAGTGCGGCGGACCCTATCGCTACTCAGCCCCAGCATTTT. Protein: CSAADPIATQPQHF.

This chain uses TRBV20-1 with TRBJ1-4; no clear D gene. V was cut by 3 bases and J by 3 bases, with 11 bases left in between. CDR3 size: 14 residues. Germline CDR1 reads DFQATT; CDR2 reads SNEGSKA (reference sequence). DNA for the CDR3: TGCAGTGCTAGGCGGCGTCAGCCTAATGAAAAACTGTTTTTT. This codes for CSARRRQPNEKLFF.

In this sample, this clonotype turned up many times. The chain is built from TRBV15 and TRBJ1-4; possibly TRBD1 for D (6 bases). CDR1 is LNHNV, CDR2 YYDKDF, per germline (reference sequence). The CDR3 loop spans 17 amino acids. Deletions cut 0 bases from V and 8 bases from J, with 19 bases between. CDR3 DNA sequence: TGTGCCACCAGCAGAGATCACATGAGGGGGGATCGGGAAAAACTGTTTTTT. Translating gives CATSRDHMRGDREKLFF.

The chain uses TRBV14 and TRBJ1-3; the D is unclear. V dropped 1 base and J dropped 1 base, with 14 bases sitting between them. Germline CDR1 and CDR2: SGHDN and FVKESK. The CDR3 totals 17 residues. CDR3 sequence (DNA): TGTGCCAGCAGCCAAGTTTCGAACCGGGAATCTGGAAACACCATATATTTT. Translated, it gives CASSQVSNRESGNTIYF.

V and J are TRBV28 and TRBJ2-7; no definite D call. V dropped 7 bases and J dropped 9 bases, with 16 bases sitting between them. This CDR3 spans 12 amino acids. Germline V gives CDR1 MDHEN, CDR2 SYDVKM. The CDR3 region has the DNA TGTGCCAGCACCCGTAGAATGGGTCGGCAGTACTTC. Residues: CASTRRMGRQYF.

This clonotype appeared many times. This sequence joins TRBV2 and TRBJ1-2; possibly TRBD1 for D (5 bases). This CDR3 spans 13 amino acids. The V gene's germline CDR1 is SNHLY and CDR2 FYNNEI. Deletions cut 5 bases from V and 8 bases from J, with 15 bases between. CDR3 in DNA: TGTGCCAGCAGTCTGGGCCCAGGGCGCGGCTACACCTTC. Amino acids: CASSLGPGRGYTF.

The CDR3 loop is CASSLGGVRADTQYF. CDR3 sequence (DNA): TGTGCCAGCAGTTTAGGGGGAGTCCGCGCAGATACGCAGTATTTT. This chain uses TRBV6-2 or TRBV6-3 with TRBJ2-3, with D perhaps matching TRBD1 (6 bases). From germline, CDR1 is MNHEY and CDR2 SVGEGT. CDR3 length: 15 residues. Trimming stripped 4 bases from V and 4 bases from J, with 15 bases between.

This clonotype was found many times. V gene TRBV30 combines with J gene TRBJ2-1; D not resolved. Germline loops: CDR1 GTSNPN, CDR2 SVGIG (reference sequence). The CDR3 has 11 amino acids. Trimming pared 0 bases from V and 8 bases from J, leaving 5 bases between. CDR3 nucleotides: TGTGCCTGGAGTGTCCTTTATGAGCAGTTCTTC. It is translated as CAWSVLYEQFF.

This clonotype was picked up one time. A read error may explain this, as a much larger clone is one base away. This chain joins TRBV12-3 or TRBV12-4 and TRBJ2-5, with 9 bases identical to TRBD2. The CDR3 spans 16 residues. Trimming removed 3 bases from V and 4 bases from J; junction bases left unmatched: 9. The CDR3 is CASSFGTSWRGETQYF. The CDR3 DNA is TGTGCCAGCAGTTTCGGGACTAGCTGGAGGGGAGAGACCCAGTACTTC.

V and J are TRBV6-2 or TRBV6-3 and TRBJ1-2; weak D call: TRBD1 (5 bases). With 7 bases removed from V and 4 bases from J, the gap between germline ends came to 13 bases. The germline V gene has CDR1 MNHEY and CDR2 SVGEGT. The CDR3 length is 13 residues. CDR3 residues: CASNRDGSYGYTF. Here the CDR3 DNA reads TGTGCCAGCAATCGGGACGGCTCCTATGGCTACACCTTC.

The chain is built from TRBV20-1 and TRBJ2-7; D might be TRBD1 (6 bases). Per the germline V gene, CDR1 is DFQATT and CDR2 is SNEGSKA (reference sequence). Trimming shortened V by 6 bases and J by 0 bases, and 12 bases separated the two germline ends. The CDR3 is 13 amino acids. DNA of the CDR3: TGCAGTGCCGACGAGGGGGTCTCCTACGAGCAGTACTTC. Protein sequence: CSADEGVSYEQYF.

The V and J genes are TRBV7-2 and TRBJ2-2; maybe TRBD1 (5 bases). Trimming left V 3 bases short and J 3 bases short, with 11 bases between. Germline V gives CDR1 SGHTA, CDR2 FQGNSA. This CDR3 is 15 amino acids long. CDR3 DNA: TGTGCCAGCAGCTTCGGAGACAGTTACACCGGGGAGCTGTTTTTT. It is translated as CASSFGDSYTGELFF. The full variable domain, with the rest looked up from reference TRBV7-2 and TRBJ2-2, is GAGVSQSPSNKVTEKGKDVELRCDPISGHTALYWYRQSLGQGLEFLIYFQGNSAPDKSGLPSDRFSAERTGGSVSTLTIQRTQQEDSAVYLCASSFGDSYTGELFFGEGSRLTVL.

This clonotype has ten or more counts. The V gene is TRBV4-2, the J gene TRBJ2-3, with D perhaps given as TRBD1 or TRBD2 (5 bases each). The CDR3 length is 16 residues. The ends were cut back, 1 base at V and 1 base at J, with 12 bases in the middle. Looked up from germline, CDR1 is LGHNA and CDR2 is YNFKEQ. The CDR3 sequence: CASSQGSGPRTDTQYF. DNA of the CDR3: TGTGCCAGCAGCCAAGGGTCGGGGCCCCGCACAGATACGCAGTATTTT.

Many counts were recorded for this clonotype. The chain recombines TRBV4-2 with TRBJ1-1; D unclear. CDR3 length: 13 amino acids. V gave up 5 bases and J gave up 1 base, with 8 bases separating them. The V gene's germline CDR1 is LGHNA and CDR2 YNFKEQ. The CDR3 reads CASSSGRNTEAFF. Here the CDR3 DNA reads TGTGCCAGCAGCTCAGGACGGAACACTGAAGCTTTCTTT.

This clonotype was detected ten times or more. V is TRBV7-9 and J is TRBJ1-5, with unresolved D. Germline V gene data show CDR1 as SEHNR and CDR2 as FQNEAQ (reference sequence). This CDR3 has 13 amino acids. V shed 5 bases and J shed 3 bases, with 8 bases lying between them. CDR3 in amino acids: CASSPPDNQPQHF. The CDR3 region has the DNA TGTGCCAGCAGCCCCCCGGACAATCAGCCCCAGCATTTT.

This clonotype appeared many times. CDR3 nucleotides: TGTGCCAGTAGTGCTAGTAGCGGGGGGGCCTTTTTTTATGAGCAGTTCTTC. Its protein product is CASSASSGGAFFYEQFF. The chain couples TRBV19 to TRBJ2-1; 11 bases are shared with TRBD2. The CDR3 is 17 amino acids. The trim removed 5 bases at V and 8 bases at J, leaving 14 bases unmatched. CDR1 is LNHDA and CDR2 is SQIVND in the germline V gene (reference sequence).

The table lists this clonotype with many counts. The chain uses TRBV28 and TRBJ1-1; D perhaps matches TRBD1 (5 bases). Trimming stripped 6 bases from V and 2 bases from J, with 19 bases between. This CDR3 has 16 residues. Germline CDR1 reads MDHEN; CDR2 reads SYDVKM. CDR3: CASSPLPGLRNTEAFF. As DNA, the CDR3 is TGTGCCAGCAGCCCCTTACCGGGACTCAGAAACACTGAAGCTTTCTTT. The variable domain in full, with the rest retrieved from reference TRBV28 and TRBJ1-1, is DVKVTQSSRYLVKRTGEKVFLECVQDMDHENMFWYRQDPGLGLRLIYFSYDVKMKEKGDIPEGYSVSREKKERFSLILESASTNQTSMYLCASSPLPGLRNTEAFFGQGTRLTVV.